Below, 24 T cell receptor beta chains from the same sample are listed, as sequenced in a study of cytomegalovirus exposure and HLA in healthy donors. Both 60 Vbeta primers and 13 Jbeta primers went into the PCR. The method was immunoSEQ multiplex PCR; TCRdb's version includes in-frame clones alone and lacks a portion of them. The sample shows roughly 110,000 clones, 77% of them seen only once. The sample comprised PBMCs. The origin of the receptors is a middle-aged man in good health and CMV-seropositive.

The rearrangement uses TRBV7-3 and TRBJ2-1, with 11 nucleotides matching TRBD2. CDR1 SGHTA and CDR2 FQGTGA come from the germline V gene. The CDR3 contains 17 residues. J gave up 9 bases and V 4 bases, and 14 bases lay outside the gene matches. Here the CDR3 reads CASSSASGSGGAGEQFF. The CDR3 nucleotides read TGTGCCAGCAGCTCTGCCTCCGGTAGCGGGGGGGCGGGTGAGCAGTTCTTC. Using reference TRBV7-3 and TRBJ2-1 for the parts outside the CDR3, the full variable domain is GAGVSQTPSNKVTEKGKYVELRCDPISGHTALYWYRQSLGQGPEFLIYFQGTGAADDSGLPNDRFFAVRPEGSVSTLKIQRTERGDSAVYLCASSSASGSGGAGEQFFGPGTRLTVL.

This sequence joins TRBV19 and TRBJ1-4; no clear D gene. Deletions cut 4 bases from V and 6 bases from J, with 18 bases between. The CDR3 sequence is 16 residues long. The germline CDR1 and CDR2 sequences are LNHDA and SQIVND (reference sequence). The CDR3 DNA reads as TGTGCCAGTAGTACCTACACCGTTGAGGATGATGAAAAACTGTTTTTT. It specifies CASSTYTVEDDEKLFF.

This rearrangement joins TRBV9 to TRBJ2-1; the D gene is possibly TRBD1 (5 bases). The CDR3 sequence is 15 residues long. Germline CDR1 SGDLS, CDR2 YYNGEE. V lost 6 bases, J lost 5 bases, and 18 bases lay in between. The CDR3, as DNA: TGTGCCAGCACCCGCTCCCACAGGTGGGACAATGAGCAGTTCTTC. This codes for CASTRSHRWDNEQFF.

The chain combines TRBV23-1 with TRBJ1-2, with 7 nucleotides matching TRBD1. TRBV23-1 is an ORF, and what it does is uncertain. J lost 3 bases, V lost 7 bases, and 2 bases had no gene match. The CDR3 contains 12 residues. This CDR3 is CASITGDYGYTF. CDR3 nucleotide sequence: TGCGCCAGCATCACAGGGGACTATGGCTACACCTTC.

There are a few counts of this clone. The genes are TRBV5-4 and TRBJ1-2; TRBD1 matches at 10 bases. This CDR3 has 13 residues. Germline-derived CDR1 and CDR2 are SGHNT and YYREEE (reference sequence). The ends lost 4 bases at V and 5 bases at J; junction bases unmatched: 2. CDR3 coding DNA: TGTGCCAGCAGCGCGGACAGGGGGTATGGCTACACCTTC. Translated, it gives CASSADRGYGYTF.

The chain employs TRBV21-1 and TRBJ2-5; the DNA was not used to check the table's D call, TRBD1. TRBV21-1 is a documented pseudogene. The CDR3 loop spans 16 amino acids. This chain's CDR3 is CASSKYGTGDQETQYF. In DNA, the CDR3 is TGTGCCAGCAGCAAATACGGGACAGGGGACCAAGAGACCCAGTACTTC.

This chain links TRBV6-5 with TRBJ1-5, with TRBD1 as a possible D gene (6 bases). Deletions cut 5 bases from V and 7 bases from J, with 15 bases between. In germline, CDR1 is MNHEY, CDR2 SVGAGI. This CDR3 spans 14 amino acids. As DNA, the CDR3 is TGTGCCAGCAGTCTCCGGGGAGGGGGACAGCCCCAGCATTTT. This encodes CASSLRGGGQPQHF.

This chain connects TRBV11-3 to TRBJ2-1; 9 positions agree with TRBD1. The CDR3 contains 15 residues. The germline V gene has CDR1 SGHNT and CDR2 YENEEA. V lost 5 bases and J lost 6; bases outside the gene matches: 8. The CDR3 reads CASSLGQGSVNEQFF. The CDR3 bases are TGTGCCAGCAGCCTCGGACAGGGGTCTGTCAATGAGCAGTTCTTC. Together with reference TRBV11-3 and TRBJ2-1, the CDR3 gives the full variable domain: EAGVVQSPRYKIIEKKQPVAFWCNPISGHNTLYWYLQNLGQGPELLIRYENEEAVDDSQLPKDRFSAERLKGVDSTLKIQPAELGDSAVYLCASSLGQGSVNEQFFGPGTRLTVL.

V is TRBV7-6 and J is TRBJ2-5; 10 bases are a match to TRBD2. In germline, CDR1 is SGHVS, CDR2 FNYEAQ. V was pared by 0 bases and J by 5 bases, with 15 bases of the junction left unmatched. The length of the CDR3 is 19 residues. The CDR3 loop is CASSLAPGWSGGAAETQYF. DNA for the CDR3: TGTGCCAGCAGCTTAGCGCCGGGGTGGAGCGGGGGGGCAGCGGAGACCCAGTACTTC.

This clone has just one count. The chain has TRBV6-6 and TRBJ1-5; D not certain. There are 12 residues in the CDR3. Germline CDR1 reads MNHNY; CDR2 reads SVGAGI (reference sequence). Trimming stripped 7 bases from V and 7 bases from J, with 11 bases between. The CDR3 loop reads CASTGTGQPQHF. The CDR3 DNA sequence: TGTGCCAGCACGGGAACGGGGCAGCCCCAGCATTTT.

V gene TRBV4-3 combines with J gene TRBJ2-3; TRBD2 matches at 7 bases. Germline assignment: CDR1 LGHNA and CDR2 YSLEER. J lost 1 base, V lost 1 base, and 11 bases had no gene match. The CDR3 runs to 18 residues. The CDR3, as DNA: TGCGCCAGCAGCCAAGGCCCTCGACTAGCCACTGGCACAGATACGCAGTATTTT. This gives the protein CASSQGPRLATGTDTQYF.

This chain uses TRBV7-9 with TRBJ2-3; maybe TRBD1 (6 bases). V was shortened by 1 base and J by 4 bases, with 18 bases between the two germline ends. This CDR3 spans 17 amino acids. Germline V CDR1 and CDR2: SEHNR, FQNEAQ (reference sequence). The CDR3 is CASSLGASSQGPDTQYF. For the CDR3, the DNA is TGTGCCAGCAGCTTAGGAGCAAGCTCCCAGGGGCCAGATACGCAGTATTTT.

This clone has only a few counts. This chain joins TRBV5-4 and TRBJ1-6; maybe TRBD1 (5 bases). The length of the CDR3 is 12 residues. V gave up 2 bases and J gave up 9 bases, with 6 bases separating them. In germline, CDR1 is SGHNT, CDR2 YYREEE (reference sequence). The CDR3 bases are TGTGCCAGCAGCTTCCAGGGTTCACCCCTCCACTTT. Translating gives CASSFQGSPLHF.

About this clone itself: The germline gene is not matched at one end of the junction; a read error may be the cause. V gene TRBV5-1 combines with J gene TRBJ2-4; 9 nucleotides line up with TRBD2. The CDR3 is 18 residues long. Germline V lookup: CDR1 SGHRS, CDR2 YFSETQ. The CDR3 DNA reads as TGCGCCAGCAGCTTGGAGGGGCTAGCGGGACCAAGTAAGAACAGTCAGTACTTC. Translating it yields CASSLEGLAGPSKNSQYF. Together with reference TRBV5-1 and TRBJ2-4, the CDR3 gives the full variable domain: KAGVTQTPRYLIKTRGQQVTLSCSPISGHRSVSWYQQTPGQGLQFLFEYFSETQRNKGNFPGRFSGRQFSNSRSEMNVSTLELGDSALYLCASSLEGLAGPSKNSQYFGAGTRLSVL.

The genes are TRBV11-3 and TRBJ2-7; 8 bases align to TRBD1. The CDR3 is 13 amino acids. Per germline, CDR1 SGHNT and CDR2 YENEEA. The V gene end was trimmed by 5 bases and the J gene end by 5 bases; junction bases not matched to a gene: 5. CDR3 amino acids: CASSPGQGDEQYF. CDR3 DNA: TGTGCCAGCAGCCCCGGACAGGGTGACGAGCAGTACTTC. The whole variable domain, filled in from reference TRBV11-3 and TRBJ2-7, reads EAGVVQSPRYKIIEKKQPVAFWCNPISGHNTLYWYLQNLGQGPELLIRYENEEAVDDSQLPKDRFSAERLKGVDSTLKIQPAELGDSAVYLCASSPGQGDEQYFGPGTRLTVT.

This chain uses TRBV28 with TRBJ2-1; 9 bases map to TRBD1. The germline V gene has CDR1 MDHEN and CDR2 SYDVKM. V lost 6 bases, J lost 0 bases, and 9 bases stayed unmatched. CDR3 length: 17 amino acids. The chain's CDR3 is CASRSTGGESSYNEQFF. In DNA, the CDR3 is TGTGCCAGCAGATCAACAGGGGGCGAAAGCTCCTACAATGAGCAGTTCTTC.

This clone was detected once. This rearrangement joins TRBV5-1 to TRBJ2-3; D not certain. The CDR3 length is 13 residues. In germline, CDR1 is SGHRS, CDR2 YFSETQ. V was pared by 1 base and J by 0 bases, with 3 bases between. CDR3 loop: CASSLLSTDTQYF. The DNA for the CDR3 is TGCGCCAGCAGCTTGCTGAGCACAGATACGCAGTATTTT. Using reference TRBV5-1 and TRBJ2-3 for the parts outside the CDR3, the full variable domain is KAGVTQTPRYLIKTRGQQVTLSCSPISGHRSVSWYQQTPGQGLQFLFEYFSETQRNKGNFPGRFSGRQFSNSRSEMNVSTLELGDSALYLCASSLLSTDTQYFGPGTRLTVL.

The chain joins TRBV7-2 to TRBJ1-3, with D possibly TRBD1 on 5 matching bases. Germline-derived CDR1 and CDR2 are SGHTA and FQGNSA. V lost 5 bases, J lost 2 bases, and 16 bases lay in between. CDR3 length: 16 amino acids. CDR3 DNA: TGTGCCAGCAGCCCTGCGGTACGGGGGACTGGAAACACCATATATTTT. This translates into CASSPAVRGTGNTIYF.

The chain joins TRBV30 to TRBJ1-1; D gene unclear. CDR3 size: 11 residues. V was pared by 4 bases and J by 7 bases, with 10 bases between. In germline, CDR1 is GTSNPN, CDR2 SVGIG (reference sequence). CDR3 protein: CAWIGSVEAFF. The CDR3 coding sequence is TGTGCCTGGATCGGGTCTGTTGAAGCTTTCTTT.

The CDR3 sequence: CASSLDRGYEQYF. The CDR3 DNA reads TGTGCCAGCAGCTTAGACAGGGGGTACGAGCAGTACTTC. This rearrangement joins TRBV11-2 to TRBJ2-5; 7 bases are a match to TRBD1. The J call could be wrong; TRBJ2-7 is a better fit for the DNA end. The CDR3 has 13 amino acids. Per germline, CDR1 SGHAT and CDR2 FQNNGV.

The rearrangement uses TRBV5-6 and TRBJ1-2, with unresolved D. The V and J ends lost 0 bases and 8 bases respectively, with 20 bases between them. CDR1 and CDR2 (germline): SGHDT, YYEEEE. This CDR3 is 16 amino acids long. The chain's CDR3 is CASSLALDAVAQGYTF. CDR3 coding DNA: TGTGCCAGCAGCTTGGCCTTGGATGCGGTGGCTCAAGGCTACACCTTC.

This chain uses TRBV28 with TRBJ1-5; the D gene is possibly TRBD1 (5 bases). Deletions cut 6 bases from V and 0 bases from J, with 12 bases between. CDR3 length: 15 residues. The germline V gene encodes CDR1 MDHEN and CDR2 SYDVKM. The CDR3 coding sequence is TGTGCCAGCAGAAATGACAGACATAGCAATCAGCCCCAGCATTTT. Protein: CASRNDRHSNQPQHF. Using reference TRBV28 and TRBJ1-5 for the parts outside the CDR3, the full variable domain is DVKVTQSSRYLVKRTGEKVFLECVQDMDHENMFWYRQDPGLGLRLIYFSYDVKMKEKGDIPEGYSVSREKKERFSLILESASTNQTSMYLCASRNDRHSNQPQHFGDGTRLSIL.

This clone came up a few times. V and J are TRBV30 and TRBJ1-4; D ambiguous. CDR1 and CDR2 from the germline V gene are GTSNPN and SVGIG (reference sequence). The CDR3 covers 16 residues. Trimming shortened V by 0 bases and J by 3 bases, and 14 bases separated the two germline ends. This CDR3 is CAWSVPTGGPNEKLFF. The DNA for the CDR3 is TGTGCCTGGAGTGTACCGACGGGAGGACCTAATGAAAAACTGTTTTTT.

The chain links TRBV7-2 to TRBJ2-1, with TRBD2 identical over 10 bases. Germline loops: CDR1 SGHTA, CDR2 FQGNSA. Germline trimming cut 5 bases from V and 8 bases from J; bases unmatched to any gene: 9. CDR3 size: 15 residues. CDR3 nucleotides: TGTGCCAGCAGCAAGCGGGGGGGCCTTGCCCATGAGCAGTTCTTC. Translating gives CASSKRGGLAHEQFF.